The next 23 T cell receptor beta chains were all read from a single sample in a study of blood T cells in healthy people across ages. The use of a sample-barcoded 5' primer and a J-beta primer mix characterized a second PCR of about 7 to 12 cycles. Using its own MiXCR run on the 5' RACE reads, TCRdb lists one record per CDR3 protein. The sample has 1.5 million to 2 million distinct CDR3 sequences, roughly 28% seen once; the top ten hold roughly 8%. Sequencing was done on a sample of blood. Every receptor here comes from a woman aged 25 to 45 in good health.

This clonotype came up a few times. This sequence joins TRBV3-1 and TRBJ2-1; 12 nucleotides align to TRBD2. The J segment lost 8 bases and the V segment lost 0 bases, leaving 5 bases of the junction unmatched. The CDR3 length is 16 residues. In germline, CDR1 is LGHDT, CDR2 YNNKEL (reference sequence). The CDR3 DNA reads as TGTGCCAGCAGCCAAGACTCTAGCGGGGGGGTCGATGAGCAGTTCTTC. Protein product: CASSQDSSGGVDEQFF.

The gene calls are TRBV5-5 and TRBJ2-5; D perhaps matches TRBD2 (6 bases). V gave up 5 bases and J gave up 2 bases, with 16 bases separating them. The V gene's germline CDR1 is SGHKS and CDR2 YYEKEE (reference sequence). The length of the CDR3 is 15 residues. For the CDR3, the DNA is TGTGCCAGCAGGAAGCGGGCTGAGCATCAAGAGACCCAGTACTTC. It codes for CASRKRAEHQETQYF.

This clonotype has just a few counts. The chain combines TRBV20-1 with TRBJ1-5; D is unresolved. V was cut by 4 bases and J by 0 bases, with 10 bases left in between. This CDR3 has 14 amino acids. Germline-derived CDR1 and CDR2 are DFQATT and SNEGSKA (reference sequence). The CDR3: CSAKEYYSNQPQHF. In DNA, the CDR3 is TGCAGTGCTAAGGAGTACTATAGCAATCAGCCCCAGCATTTT.

In its sample, this clonotype was seen once. Sequence at one end of the junction differs from germline and may be a read error. The chain recombines TRBV20-1 with TRBJ2-3; D is perhaps TRBD2 (7 bases). Germline loops: CDR1 DFQATT, CDR2 SNEGSKA (reference sequence). This CDR3 spans 13 amino acids. The CDR3 region is CSGGGGITDTQDF. CDR3 coding DNA: TGCAGTGGGGGAGGGGGTATCACAGATACGCAGGATTTT.

The chain joins TRBV24-1 to TRBJ2-3, with TRBD1 matching over 7 bases. V shed 7 bases and J 4 bases; nucleotides not matched to a gene: 7. Germline V gene sequence: CDR1 KGHDR, CDR2 SFDVKD. The CDR3 is 14 amino acids. The CDR3 loop is CATRDTTGPDTQYF. The DNA of the CDR3 is TGTGCCACCAGGGACACGACAGGGCCAGATACGCAGTATTTT.

At least ten counts were recorded for this clonotype. The chain recombines TRBV7-2 with TRBJ1-5, with D possibly being TRBD1 (5 bases). The CDR3 runs to 16 residues. V was trimmed by 5 bases and J by 3 bases, leaving 17 bases between them. CDR1 and CDR2 from the germline V gene are SGHTA and FQGNSA. The CDR3: CASSQTGTNPNQPQHF. The CDR3 DNA follows: TGTGCCAGCAGCCAAACCGGGACCAACCCCAATCAGCCCCAGCATTTT.

The V call is TRBV3-1, the J call TRBJ1-6, with D possibly being TRBD1 (6 bases). The V gene lost 5 bases and the J gene lost 7 bases, with 15 bases spanning the gap. The V gene's germline CDR1 is LGHDT and CDR2 YNNKEL (reference sequence). This CDR3 contains 15 residues. This CDR3 is CASSAHRVENSPLHF. CDR3 in DNA: TGTGCCAGCAGCGCACACAGGGTGGAGAATTCACCCCTCCACTTT.

The DNA for the CDR3 is TGTGCCAGCAGCCCGACAGGGGGCTTTTTCACAGATACGCAGTATTTT. Amino acids: CASSPTGGFFTDTQYF. V is TRBV14 and J is TRBJ2-3, with 10 bases fitting TRBD1. V lost 4 bases to trimming and J lost 2 bases; unmatched junction nucleotides: 6. Germline loops: CDR1 SGHDN, CDR2 FVKESK. The CDR3 is 16 amino acids.

This clonotype was detected a few times. This chain joins TRBV5-5 and TRBJ1-5; D possibly corresponds to TRBD1 (5 bases). Trimming stripped 4 bases from V and 6 bases from J, with 17 bases between. Germline CDR1 and CDR2: SGHKS and YYEKEE (reference sequence). The CDR3 loop spans 15 amino acids. The CDR3 spells CASSASPGTVQPQHF. In DNA, the CDR3 is TGTGCCAGCAGCGCGAGCCCAGGGACTGTTCAGCCCCAGCATTTT.

The sample holds a few counts of this clonotype. The rearrangement joins TRBV20-1 to TRBJ1-2; 8 positions match TRBD1. V lost 5 bases and J lost 6; bases outside the gene matches: 8. Per the germline V gene, CDR1 is DFQATT and CDR2 is SNEGSKA (reference sequence). This CDR3 region has 13 residues. CDR3 nucleotide sequence: TGCAGTGCTCTAAAACAGGGGGAGAATGGCTACACCTTC. The encoded protein is CSALKQGENGYTF.

This clonotype was counted a single time. A much larger clone lies a single base off, so this may be a read error. The chain combines TRBV4-2 with TRBJ2-1, with 7 positions matching TRBD2. Germline V lookup: CDR1 LGHNA, CDR2 YNFKEQ. The CDR3 spans 14 residues. The CDR3, as DNA: TGTGCCGGCAGCCAAGTGGGACTATACAATGAGCAGTTCTTC. This gives the protein CAGSQVGLYNEQFF.

The CDR3 DNA sequence: TGCGCCAGCAGACAGGACAGGGGGCAGTACAATGAGCAGTTCTTC. Protein sequence: CASRQDRGQYNEQFF. The chain uses TRBV5-1 and TRBJ2-1, with 11 positions matching TRBD1. V was pared by 5 bases and J by 4 bases, with 5 bases of the junction left unmatched. The CDR3 has 15 residues. Germline CDR1 reads SGHRS; CDR2 reads YFSETQ.

V gene TRBV6-6 combines with J gene TRBJ1-4; tentatively, D is TRBD1 (5 bases). Germline loops: CDR1 MNHNY, CDR2 SVGAGI (reference sequence). Between the trimmed V and J ends, which lost 2 bases and 7 bases, there was a span of 11 bases. There are 14 residues in the CDR3. The CDR3 coding sequence is TGTGCCAGCAGTTACGGGGCGTTGAGTGAAAAACTGTTTTTT. The encoded protein is CASSYGALSEKLFF.

This clonotype was seen more than once but under ten times. V gene TRBV12-3 or TRBV12-4 combines with J gene TRBJ1-1; the match to TRBD1 covers 9 bases. The CDR3 loop spans 15 amino acids. V gave up 7 bases and J gave up 0 bases; unmatched junction bases: 6. The CDR3 protein is CASTVDRGLNTEAFF. The CDR3 region has the DNA TGTGCCAGCACCGTGGACAGGGGTTTGAACACTGAAGCTTTCTTT.

The genes are TRBV7-9 and TRBJ2-1; 9 bases map to TRBD2. The V gene end was trimmed by 4 bases and the J gene end by 6 bases; junction bases not matched to a gene: 10. This CDR3 has 16 residues. Germline V gene lookup returns CDR1 SEHNR and CDR2 FQNEAQ (reference sequence). The CDR3 sequence: CASSSTSGGLFNEQFF. The DNA for the CDR3 is TGTGCCAGCAGCTCGACAAGCGGGGGGCTGTTCAATGAGCAGTTCTTC. Full variable domain (outside the CDR3, taken from reference TRBV7-9 and TRBJ2-1): DTGVSQNPRHKITKRGQNVTFRCDPISEHNRLYWYRQTLGQGPEFLTYFQNEAQLEKSRLLSDRFSAERPKGSFSTLEIQRTEQGDSAMYLCASSSTSGGLFNEQFFGPGTRLTVL.

This clonotype was detected only a few times. V gene TRBV20-1 combines with J gene TRBJ2-7; 8 bases line up with TRBD1. The trim removed 4 bases at V and 5 bases at J, leaving 16 bases unmatched. CDR1 is DFQATT, CDR2 SNEGSKA, per germline (reference sequence). The CDR3 loop spans 16 amino acids. CDR3 protein: CSAKTGYGTGTDEQYF. CDR3 sequence (DNA): TGCAGTGCTAAAACGGGGTACGGGACAGGCACCGACGAGCAGTACTTC.

This clonotype was observed at least ten times. This chain connects TRBV5-1 to TRBJ1-2; 9 bases align to TRBD1. The length of the CDR3 is 14 residues. V lost 4 bases and J lost 6; bases outside the gene matches: 7. CDR1 SGHRS and CDR2 YFSETQ come from the germline V gene. The CDR3 DNA reads as TGCGCCAGCAGCCCGGGACAGGGAAGAGATGGCTACACCTTC. This codes for CASSPGQGRDGYTF.

There are many counts of this clonotype. This chain joins TRBV29-1 and TRBJ2-7; D is ambiguous. This CDR3 is 10 amino acids long. Trimming removed 4 bases from V and 2 bases from J, with 3 bases in between. CDR1 is SQVTM and CDR2 is ANQGSEA in the germline V gene. CDR3 coding DNA: TGCAGCGTTGTCCCCTACGAGCAGTACTTC. Its translation: CSVVPYEQYF.

This clonotype was seen just once. The chain is built from TRBV7-2 and TRBJ1-1; D gene uncertain. The CDR3 totals 14 residues. V lost 9 bases, J lost 0 bases, and 14 bases lay in between. CDR1 and CDR2 (germline): SGHTA, FQGNSA. CDR3 loop: CASHPTHLNTEAFF. CDR3 in DNA: TGTGCCAGTCATCCGACGCATCTGAACACTGAAGCTTTCTTT.

This clonotype occurred a few times. CDR3 sequence reads: CASTTGREDTQYF. In nucleotides, the CDR3 is TGTGCCAGCACCACAGGCAGGGAAGATACGCAGTATTTT. The rearrangement uses TRBV7-9 and TRBJ2-3; TRBD1 might be the D (5 bases). CDR1 SEHNR and CDR2 FQNEAQ come from the germline V gene (reference sequence). The CDR3 is 13 amino acids. Trimming removed 7 bases at V and 5 bases at J, with 13 bases between.

A remark on this clonotype: This may be a read error: a much more frequent sequence differs by one nucleotide. The CDR3 loop is CASSVDSGQGGQYF. CDR3 coding DNA: TGTGCCAGCAGCGTTGATTCGGGACAGGGAGGGCAGTACTTC. This chain joins TRBV9 and TRBJ2-7; 9 nucleotides match TRBD1. Germline CDR1 and CDR2: SGDLS and YYNGEE. The CDR3 covers 14 residues. J gave up 9 bases and V 2 bases, and 9 bases lay outside the gene matches.

This clonotype was picked up a small number of times. The V gene is TRBV6-2 or TRBV6-3, the J gene TRBJ2-7; the match to TRBD2 covers 13 bases. CDR1 is MNHEY, CDR2 SVGEGT, per germline. J gave up 3 bases and V 6 bases, and 8 bases lay outside the gene matches. The CDR3 covers 16 residues. CDR3 DNA: TGTGCCAGCAGAAAGATCGGGACTAGCGGGAACTACGAGCAGTACTTC. Its protein product is CASRKIGTSGNYEQYF.

With respect to this clonotype: At one boundary the junction diverges from the germline segment, which might be a read error. The rearrangement joins TRBV12-3 or TRBV12-4 to TRBJ2-7; D is undetermined. The CDR3 runs to 11 residues. The CDR3 DNA follows: TGTACCAGCAGCCTTGACTACGAGCAGTACTTC. It translates to CTSSLDYEQYF.